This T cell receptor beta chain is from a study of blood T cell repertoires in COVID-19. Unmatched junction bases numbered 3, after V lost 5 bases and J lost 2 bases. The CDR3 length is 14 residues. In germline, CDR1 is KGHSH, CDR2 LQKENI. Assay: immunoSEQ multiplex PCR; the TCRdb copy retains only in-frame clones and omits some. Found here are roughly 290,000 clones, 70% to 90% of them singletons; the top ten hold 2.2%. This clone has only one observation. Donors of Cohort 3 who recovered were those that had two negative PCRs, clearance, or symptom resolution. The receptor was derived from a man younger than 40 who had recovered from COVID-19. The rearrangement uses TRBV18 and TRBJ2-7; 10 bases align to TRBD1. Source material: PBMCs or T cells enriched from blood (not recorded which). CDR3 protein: CASSAGQGTYEQYF. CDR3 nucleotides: TGTGCCAGCTCAGCGGGACAGGGGACCTACGAGCAGTACTTC.